These T cell receptor beta chains were read from a single sample in a study of blood T cell repertoires in COVID-19. Method: immunoSEQ multiplex PCR; TCRdb's copy keeps in-frame clones and lacks some. The sample holds about 110,000 clones, 85% seen once. Sequenced: peripheral blood. Receptors originate from a human donor in a cohort sampled during active COVID-19. Both conserved end residues are part of each CDR3. D genes are given only for firm matches. Size tells how often a clone was seen (once, few, many) or the class of an expanded clone, and some rows leave it out.

>NA|TRBV7-2|TRBD2|TRBJ2-7
CASSPRLAGGREQYF
TGTGCCAGCAGCCCGCGACTAGCGGGGGGGCGCGAGCAGTACTTC
>NA|TRBV7-9|NA|TRBJ2-3
CASSSRQSSTDTQYF
TGTGCCAGCAGCTCGCGACAGTCTAGCACAGATACGCAGTATTTT
>NA|TRBV19|TRBD1|TRBJ1-5
CASSRARQGGQPQHF
TGTGCCAGTAGTCGAGCCCGACAGGGAGGCCAGCCCCAGCATTTT
>NA|TRBV2|TRBD1|TRBJ1-5
CASKDRVNQPQHF
TGTGCCAGCAAGGACAGGGTCAATCAGCCCCAGCATTTT
>NA|TRBV7-9|NA|TRBJ2-1
CASSFVSGGDEQFF
TGTGCCAGCAGCTTTGTTTCGGGGGGCGATGAGCAGTTCTTC
>NA|TRBV2|TRBD1|TRBJ1-1
CASRVDRGGMTEAFF
TGTGCCAGCAGGGTCGACAGGGGAGGGATGACTGAAGCTTTCTTT
>once|TRBV12-5|NA|TRBJ2-2
CASGFILSNTGELFF
TGTGCTAGTGGTTTTATCCTCTCGAACACCGGGGAGCTGTTTTTT
>NA|TRBV5-1|TRBD1|TRBJ2-1
CASSSTQGASYNEQFF
TGCGCCAGCAGCTCTACACAGGGGGCCTCCTACAATGAGCAGTTCTTC
>NA|TRBV6-2/TRBV6-3|TRBD2|TRBJ2-1
CASSSLAGNNEQFF
TGTGCCAGCAGTTCTCTAGCGGGGAACAATGAGCAGTTCTTC
>NA|TRBV28|NA|TRBJ2-1
CASSFTVSYNEQFF
TGTGCCAGCAGTTTTACGGTGTCCTACAATGAGCAGTTCTTC
>NA|TRBV27|TRBD2|TRBJ2-3
CASSLVAGGRYTQYF
TGTGCCAGCAGTTTAGTGGCGGGGGGGCGATATACGCAGTATTTT
>NA|TRBV3-1/TRBV3-2|NA|TRBJ1-3
CASSTTGFSGNTIYF
TGTGCCAGCAGCACTACAGGTTTCTCTGGAAACACCATATATTTT
>NA|TRBV11-3|NA|TRBJ2-1
CASSLGGGREQFF
TGTGCCAGCAGCTTAGGAGGAGGCCGCGAGCAGTTCTTC
>NA|TRBV11-2|NA|TRBJ1-6
CASSLEGSSYNSPLHF
TGTGCCAGCAGCCTAGAGGGGAGCTCCTATAATTCACCCCTCCACTTT
>NA|TRBV7-2|TRBD1|TRBJ1-1
CASSSRQGAMNTEAFF
TGTGCCAGCAGCTCAAGACAGGGGGCAATGAACACTGAAGCTTTCTTT
>NA|TRBV5-1|NA|TRBJ1-1
CASSSGIEAFF
TGCGCCAGCAGCTCGGGGATTGAAGCTTTCTTT
>NA|TRBV10-3|TRBD2|TRBJ2-5
CAIKTSEQETQYF
TGTGCCATCAAGACTAGCGAACAAGAGACCCAGTACTTC
>NA|TRBV6-6|NA|TRBJ1-5
CASSYEGRGQPQHF
TGTGCCAGCAGTTACGAGGGGAGGGGCCAGCCCCAGCATTTT
>once|TRBV6-1|TRBD2|TRBJ2-2
CASSESPSGDTGELFF
TGTGCCAGCAGTGAAAGTCCTAGCGGGGACACCGGGGAGCTGTTTTTT
>NA|TRBV27|NA|TRBJ1-1
CASSPRGGTEAFF
TGTGCCAGCAGTCCTCGGGGGGGCACTGAAGCTTTCTTT
>NA|TRBV7-9|TRBD1|TRBJ2-7
CASSFGPGTVIGYEQYF
TGTGCCAGCAGCTTTGGACCCGGGACAGTGATTGGATACGAGCAGTACTTC
>NA|TRBV4-1|NA|TRBJ2-5
CASSQGRLQETQYF
TGCGCCAGCAGCCAAGGGAGGCTCCAAGAGACCCAGTACTTC
>NA|TRBV5-6|NA|TRBJ2-7
CASSLAQIYEQYF
TGTGCCAGCAGCTTGGCACAGATCTACGAGCAGTACTTC
>NA|TRBV11-2|TRBD1|TRBJ2-7
CASSLGTGVYEQYF
TGTGCCAGCAGCTTAGGGACAGGGGTCTACGAGCAGTACTTC
>NA|TRBV29-1|NA|TRBJ2-5
CSVERAGRETQYF
TGCAGCGTTGAACGAGCAGGGAGGGAGACCCAGTACTTC
>NA|TRBV5-4|NA|TRBJ2-5
CASSLLAGRETQYF
TGTGCCAGCAGCTTGTTGGCAGGGCGAGAGACCCAGTACTTC
>NA|TRBV4-1|NA|TRBJ2-5
CASSSIPGETQYF
TGCGCCAGCAGCAGTATCCCAGGGGAGACCCAGTACTTC